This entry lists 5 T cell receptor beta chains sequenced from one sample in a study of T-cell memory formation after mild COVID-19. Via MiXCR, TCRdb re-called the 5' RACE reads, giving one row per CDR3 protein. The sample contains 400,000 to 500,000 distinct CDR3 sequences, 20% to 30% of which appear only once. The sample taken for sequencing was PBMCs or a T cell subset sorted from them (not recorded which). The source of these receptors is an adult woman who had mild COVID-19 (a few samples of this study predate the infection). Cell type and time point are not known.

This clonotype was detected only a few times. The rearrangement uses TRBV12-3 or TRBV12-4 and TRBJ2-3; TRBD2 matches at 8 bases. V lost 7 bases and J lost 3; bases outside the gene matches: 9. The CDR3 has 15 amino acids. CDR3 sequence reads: CASTYGGGRTDTQYF. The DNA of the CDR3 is TGTGCCAGCACTTACGGGGGCGGGAGGACAGATACGCAGTATTTT.

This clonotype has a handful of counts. The CDR3 reads CASSPQGTGVHEQYF. In DNA form, the CDR3 reads TGTGCCAGCTCACCACAAGGGACAGGGGTCCACGAGCAGTACTTC. The V and J genes are TRBV18 and TRBJ2-7; 10 bases line up with TRBD1. Germline CDR1 reads KGHSH; CDR2 reads LQKENI. The CDR3 consists of 15 residues. With V trimmed by 1 base and J by 5 bases, 5 bases remained unmatched.

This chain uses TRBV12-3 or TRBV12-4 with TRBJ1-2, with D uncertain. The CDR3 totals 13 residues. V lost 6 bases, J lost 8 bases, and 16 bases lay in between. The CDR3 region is CASSPRGSGGYTF. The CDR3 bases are TGTGCCAGCAGCCCCCGAGGCTCGGGAGGCTACACCTTC.

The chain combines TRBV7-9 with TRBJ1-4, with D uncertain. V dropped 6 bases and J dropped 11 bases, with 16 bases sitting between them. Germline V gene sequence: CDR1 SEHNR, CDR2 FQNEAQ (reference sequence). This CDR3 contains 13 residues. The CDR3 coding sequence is TGTGCCAGCAGTGCCCCTGAGTCGGGGAAACTGTTTTTT. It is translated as CASSAPESGKLFF.

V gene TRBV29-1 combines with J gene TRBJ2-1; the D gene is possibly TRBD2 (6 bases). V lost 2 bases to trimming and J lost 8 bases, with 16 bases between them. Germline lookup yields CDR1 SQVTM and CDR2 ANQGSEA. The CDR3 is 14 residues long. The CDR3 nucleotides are TGCAGCGTTGAATCCGGCCGTGGCGGGGATGAGCAGTTCTTC. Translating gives CSVESGRGGDEQFF.